This T cell receptor (beta chain) emerged from a study of shared clonotypes between healthy human individuals. Findings and caveats of the study: Enrolling few donors narrowed the genetic and exposure-history diversity that was represented.

About this clone: Antigen specificity is unknown.

Recent vaccinations or acute infections were absent in the healthy HIV-negative adult donors. Germline assignment: CDR1 SQVTM and CDR2 ANQGSEA. The length of the CDR3 is 15 residues. After removal of 4 bases from V and 4 bases from J, the junction contained 9 bases not matched to a gene. The deep-level immunoSEQ assay was used. In the original processing: ImmunoSEQ yielded junction-only sequences lacking quality scores, so filtering differed. TCRdb keeps only in-frame clones here, not all; method: immunoSEQ multiplex PCR. The V and J calls and the clone size are those of that table, but D and trimming were determined from the DNA. In the table there are more than 450,000 clones, 60% to 85% of which are singletons.

Sequencing input: PBMCs. The chain couples TRBV29-1 to TRBJ2-3, with 9 bases that match TRBD1. The receptor was isolated from a woman aged 40 to 50 in good health. Some clones in this sample may be carry-over from other donors' samples. CDR3 in DNA: TGCAGCGTTGCTGCCAGGGACAGGGCTTCAGATACGCAGTATTTT. It is translated as CSVAARDRASDTQYF.